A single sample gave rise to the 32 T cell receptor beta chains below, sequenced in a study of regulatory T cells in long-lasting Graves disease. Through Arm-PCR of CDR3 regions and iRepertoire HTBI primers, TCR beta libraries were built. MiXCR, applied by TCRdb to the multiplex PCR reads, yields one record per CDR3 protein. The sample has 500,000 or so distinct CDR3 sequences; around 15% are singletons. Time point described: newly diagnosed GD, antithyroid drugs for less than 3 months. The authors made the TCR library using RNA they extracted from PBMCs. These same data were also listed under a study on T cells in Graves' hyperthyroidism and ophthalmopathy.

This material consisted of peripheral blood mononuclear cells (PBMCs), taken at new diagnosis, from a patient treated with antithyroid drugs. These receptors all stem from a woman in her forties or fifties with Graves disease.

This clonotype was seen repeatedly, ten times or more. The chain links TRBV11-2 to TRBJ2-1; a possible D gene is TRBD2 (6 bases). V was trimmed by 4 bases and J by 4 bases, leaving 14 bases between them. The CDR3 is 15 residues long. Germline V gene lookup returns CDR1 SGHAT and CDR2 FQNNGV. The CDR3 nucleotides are TGTGCCAGCAGCTCAGGCGGGATAGGGTACAATGAGCAGTTCTTC. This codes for CASSSGGIGYNEQFF.

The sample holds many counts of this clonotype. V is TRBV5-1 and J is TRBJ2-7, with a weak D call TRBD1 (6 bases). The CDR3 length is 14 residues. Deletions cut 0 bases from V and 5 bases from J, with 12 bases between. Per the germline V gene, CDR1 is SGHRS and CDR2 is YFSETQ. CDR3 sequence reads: CASSLGQGYDEQYF. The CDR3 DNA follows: TGCGCCAGCAGCTTGGGGCAGGGGTACGACGAGCAGTACTTC.

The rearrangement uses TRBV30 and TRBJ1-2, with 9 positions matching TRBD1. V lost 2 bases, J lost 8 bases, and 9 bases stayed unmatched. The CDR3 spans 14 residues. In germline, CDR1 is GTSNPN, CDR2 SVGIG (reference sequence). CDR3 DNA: TGTGCCTGGAGTATCGTACAGGGGGCCTACGGCTACACCTTC. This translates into CAWSIVQGAYGYTF. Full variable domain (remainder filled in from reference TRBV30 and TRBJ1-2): SQTIHQWPATLVQPVGSPLSLECTVEGTSNPNLYWYRQAAGRGLQLLFYSVGIGQISSEVPQNLSASRPQDRQFILSSKKLLLSDSGFYLCAWSIVQGAYGYTFGSGTRLTVV.

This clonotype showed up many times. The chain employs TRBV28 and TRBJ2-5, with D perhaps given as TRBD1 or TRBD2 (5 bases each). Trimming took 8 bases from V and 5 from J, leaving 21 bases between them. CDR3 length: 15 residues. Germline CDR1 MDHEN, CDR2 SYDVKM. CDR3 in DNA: TGTGCCAGCGCCTCGTACCCGGGGCCGACGGAGACCCAGTACTTC. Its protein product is CASASYPGPTETQYF.

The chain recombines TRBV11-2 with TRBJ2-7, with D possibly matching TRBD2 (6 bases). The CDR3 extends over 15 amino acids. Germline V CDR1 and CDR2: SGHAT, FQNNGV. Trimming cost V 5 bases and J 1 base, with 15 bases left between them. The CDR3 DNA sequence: TGTGCCAGCAGCCTGCGAAGTAGCGGATCCTACGAGCAGTACTTC. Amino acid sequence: CASSLRSSGSYEQYF.

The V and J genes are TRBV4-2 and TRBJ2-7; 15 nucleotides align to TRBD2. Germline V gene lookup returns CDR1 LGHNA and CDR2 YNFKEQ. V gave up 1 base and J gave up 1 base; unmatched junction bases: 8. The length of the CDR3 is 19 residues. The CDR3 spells CASSQVPGLAGGGSYEQYF. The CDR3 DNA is TGTGCCAGCAGCCAAGTACCGGGACTAGCGGGAGGAGGGTCCTACGAGCAGTACTTC.

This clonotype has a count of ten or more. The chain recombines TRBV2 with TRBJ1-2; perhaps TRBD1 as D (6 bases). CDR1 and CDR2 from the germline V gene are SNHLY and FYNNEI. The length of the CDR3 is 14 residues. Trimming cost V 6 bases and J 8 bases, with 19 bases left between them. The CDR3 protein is CASRPGAGARGYTF. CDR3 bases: TGTGCCAGCAGACCCGGTGCGGGGGCGCGAGGCTACACCTTC. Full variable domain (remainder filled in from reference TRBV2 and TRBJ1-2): EPEVTQTPSHQVTQMGQEVILRCVPISNHLYFYWYRQILGQKVEFLVSFYNNEISEKSEIFDDQFSVERPDGSNFTLKIRSTKLEDSAMYFCASRPGAGARGYTFGSGTRLTVV.

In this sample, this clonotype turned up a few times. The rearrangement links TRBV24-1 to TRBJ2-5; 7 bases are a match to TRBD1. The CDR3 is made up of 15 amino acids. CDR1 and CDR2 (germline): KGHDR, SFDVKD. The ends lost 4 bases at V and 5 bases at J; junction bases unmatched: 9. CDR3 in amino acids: CATSDTPDRAETQYF. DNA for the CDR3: TGTGCCACCAGTGACACCCCCGACAGGGCTGAGACCCAGTACTTC.

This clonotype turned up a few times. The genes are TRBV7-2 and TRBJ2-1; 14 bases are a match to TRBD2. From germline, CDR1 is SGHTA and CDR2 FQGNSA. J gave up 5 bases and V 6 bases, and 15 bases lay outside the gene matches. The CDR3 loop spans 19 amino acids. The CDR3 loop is CASRGQPGLAGATDNEQFF. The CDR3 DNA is TGTGCCAGCAGAGGGCAGCCGGGACTAGCGGGAGCCACCGACAATGAGCAGTTCTTC.

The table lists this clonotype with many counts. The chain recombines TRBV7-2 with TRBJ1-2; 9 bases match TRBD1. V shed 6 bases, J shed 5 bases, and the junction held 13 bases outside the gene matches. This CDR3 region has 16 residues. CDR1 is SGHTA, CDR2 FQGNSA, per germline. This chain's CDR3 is CASRAGTGTPRYGYTF. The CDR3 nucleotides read TGTGCCAGCAGAGCCGGGACAGGGACCCCGCGGTATGGCTACACCTTC.

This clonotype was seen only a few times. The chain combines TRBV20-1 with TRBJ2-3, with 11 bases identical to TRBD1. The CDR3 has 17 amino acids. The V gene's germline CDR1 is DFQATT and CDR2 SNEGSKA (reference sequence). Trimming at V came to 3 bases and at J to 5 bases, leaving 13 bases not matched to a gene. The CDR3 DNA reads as TGCAGTGCTAGCCCTCCATCCGGGACAGGGGGTTTAGATACGCAGTATTTT. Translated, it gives CSASPPSGTGGLDTQYF.

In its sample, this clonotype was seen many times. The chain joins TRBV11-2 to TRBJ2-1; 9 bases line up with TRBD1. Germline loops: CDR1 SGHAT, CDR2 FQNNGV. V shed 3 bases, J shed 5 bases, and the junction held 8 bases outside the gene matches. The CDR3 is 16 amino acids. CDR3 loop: CASSLVQGAAHNEQFF. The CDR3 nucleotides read TGTGCCAGCAGCTTGGTACAGGGGGCGGCCCACAATGAGCAGTTCTTC.

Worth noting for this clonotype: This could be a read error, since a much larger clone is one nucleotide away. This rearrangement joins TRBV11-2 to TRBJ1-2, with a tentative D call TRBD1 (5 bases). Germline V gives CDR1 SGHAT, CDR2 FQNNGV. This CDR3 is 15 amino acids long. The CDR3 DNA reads TGTGCCAGCAGCTTAGATCGGATAGGGGAGGATGGCGACACCTTC. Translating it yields CASSLDRIGEDGDTF.

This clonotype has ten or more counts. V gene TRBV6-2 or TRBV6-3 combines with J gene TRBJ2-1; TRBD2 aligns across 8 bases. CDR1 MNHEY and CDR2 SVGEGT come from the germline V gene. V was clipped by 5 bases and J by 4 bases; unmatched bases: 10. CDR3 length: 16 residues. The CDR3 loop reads CASSRSTSGPYNEQFF. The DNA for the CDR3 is TGTGCCAGCAGTCGGTCAACTAGCGGACCTTACAATGAGCAGTTCTTC.

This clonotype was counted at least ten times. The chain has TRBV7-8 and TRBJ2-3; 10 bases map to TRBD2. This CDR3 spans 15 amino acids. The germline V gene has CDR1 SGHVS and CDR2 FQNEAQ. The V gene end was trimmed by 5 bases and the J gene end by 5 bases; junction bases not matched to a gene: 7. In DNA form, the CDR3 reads TGTGCCAGCAGCCCTACGAGACTAGCGGGAGATACGCAGTATTTT. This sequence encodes CASSPTRLAGDTQYF.

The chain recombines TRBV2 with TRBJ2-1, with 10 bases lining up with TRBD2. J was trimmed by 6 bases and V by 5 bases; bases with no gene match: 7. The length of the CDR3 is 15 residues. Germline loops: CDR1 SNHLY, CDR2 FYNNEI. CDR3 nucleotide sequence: TGTGCCAGCAGTCCCATAGCGGGAGGAGGCAATGAGCAGTTCTTC. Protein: CASSPIAGGGNEQFF.

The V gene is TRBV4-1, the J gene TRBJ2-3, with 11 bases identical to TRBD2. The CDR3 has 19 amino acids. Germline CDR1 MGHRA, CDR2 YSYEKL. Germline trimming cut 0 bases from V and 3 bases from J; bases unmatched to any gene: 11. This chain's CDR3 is CASSQDPRLAGHLTDTQYF. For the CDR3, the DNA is TGCGCCAGCAGCCAAGATCCCCGACTAGCGGGACATCTTACAGATACGCAGTATTTT.

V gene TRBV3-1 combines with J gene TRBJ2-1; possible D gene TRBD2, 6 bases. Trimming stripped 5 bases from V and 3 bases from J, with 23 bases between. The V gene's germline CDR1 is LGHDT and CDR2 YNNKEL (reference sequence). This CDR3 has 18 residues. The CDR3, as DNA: TGTGCCAGCAGCAGCGAGCTGGCGCGGGGCGGGAACTACAATGAGCAGTTCTTC. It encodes CASSSELARGGNYNEQFF.

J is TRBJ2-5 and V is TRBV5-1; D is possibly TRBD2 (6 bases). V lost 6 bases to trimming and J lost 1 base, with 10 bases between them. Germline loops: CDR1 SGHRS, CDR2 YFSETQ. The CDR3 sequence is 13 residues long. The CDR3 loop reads CASNRDSQETQYF. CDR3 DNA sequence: TGCGCCAGCAACCGGGACTCCCAAGAGACCCAGTACTTC.

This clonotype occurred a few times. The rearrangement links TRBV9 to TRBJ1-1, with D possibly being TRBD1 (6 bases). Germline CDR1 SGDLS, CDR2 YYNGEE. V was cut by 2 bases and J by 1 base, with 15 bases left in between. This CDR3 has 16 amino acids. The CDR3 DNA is TGTGCCAGCAGCGTCACCCCGGGACAAAGGAACACTGAAGCTTTCTTT. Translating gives CASSVTPGQRNTEAFF.

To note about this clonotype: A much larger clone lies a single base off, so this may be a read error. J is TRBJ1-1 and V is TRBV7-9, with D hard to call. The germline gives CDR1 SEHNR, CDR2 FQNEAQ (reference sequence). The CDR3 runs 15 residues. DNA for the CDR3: TGCGCCAGCAGCCCCAAACAAAGCGCACGGACTGAAGCTTTCTTT. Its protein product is CASSPKQSARTEAFF.

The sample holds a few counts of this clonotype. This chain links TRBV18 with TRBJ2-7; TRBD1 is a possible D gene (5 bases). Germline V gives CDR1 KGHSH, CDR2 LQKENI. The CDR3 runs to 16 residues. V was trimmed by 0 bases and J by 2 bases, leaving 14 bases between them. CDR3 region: CASSPPGQGFPYEQYF. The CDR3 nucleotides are TGTGCCAGCTCACCACCGGGGCAGGGTTTTCCCTACGAGCAGTACTTC. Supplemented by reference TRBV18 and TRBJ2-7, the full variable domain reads NAGVMQNPRHLVRRRGQEARLRCSPMKGHSHVYWYRQLPEEGLKFMVYLQKENIIDESGMPKERFSAEFPKEGPSILRIQQVVRGDSAAYFCASSPPGQGFPYEQYFGPGTRLTVT.

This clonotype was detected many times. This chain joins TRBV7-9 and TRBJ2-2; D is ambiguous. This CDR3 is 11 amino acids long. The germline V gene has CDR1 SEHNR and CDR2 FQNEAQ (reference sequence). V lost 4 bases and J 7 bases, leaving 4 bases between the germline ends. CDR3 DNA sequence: TGTGCCAGCAGCTACCGCGGGGAGCTGTTTTTT. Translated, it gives CASSYRGELFF. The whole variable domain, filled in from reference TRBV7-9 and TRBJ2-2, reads DTGVSQNPRHKITKRGQNVTFRCDPISEHNRLYWYRQTLGQGPEFLTYFQNEAQLEKSRLLSDRFSAERPKGSFSTLEIQRTEQGDSAMYLCASSYRGELFFGEGSRLTVL.

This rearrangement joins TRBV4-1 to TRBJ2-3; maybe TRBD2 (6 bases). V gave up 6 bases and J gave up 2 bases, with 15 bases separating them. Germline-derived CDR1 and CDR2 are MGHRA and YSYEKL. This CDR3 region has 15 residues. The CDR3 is CASRPTPGVTDTQYF. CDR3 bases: TGCGCCAGCAGACCCACTCCGGGGGTCACAGATACGCAGTATTTT.

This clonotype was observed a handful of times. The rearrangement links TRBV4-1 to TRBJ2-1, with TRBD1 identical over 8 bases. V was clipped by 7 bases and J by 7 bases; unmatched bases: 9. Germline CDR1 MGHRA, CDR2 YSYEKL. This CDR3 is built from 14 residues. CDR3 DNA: TGCGCCAGCAAGAAGACAGGGGTAGTTAATGAGCAGTTCTTC. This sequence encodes CASKKTGVVNEQFF.

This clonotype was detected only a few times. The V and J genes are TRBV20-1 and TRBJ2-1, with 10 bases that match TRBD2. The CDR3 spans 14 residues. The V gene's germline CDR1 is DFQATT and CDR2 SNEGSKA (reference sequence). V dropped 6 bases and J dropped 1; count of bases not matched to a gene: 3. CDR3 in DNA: TGCAGTGCCAGGACTAGCGGATCCTACAATGAGCAGTTCTTC. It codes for CSARTSGSYNEQFF.

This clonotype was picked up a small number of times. The CDR3 protein is CASTKAGGPPVEFF. Written as DNA, the CDR3 is TGTGCCAGCACGAAAGCGGGAGGGCCGCCGGTCGAGTTCTTC. V gene TRBV6-1 combines with J gene TRBJ2-1; 10 bases are a match to TRBD2. CDR1 and CDR2 (germline): MNHNS, SASEGT. The CDR3 extends over 14 amino acids. With 7 bases clipped from V and 14 bases from J, the junction kept 14 bases outside the gene matches.

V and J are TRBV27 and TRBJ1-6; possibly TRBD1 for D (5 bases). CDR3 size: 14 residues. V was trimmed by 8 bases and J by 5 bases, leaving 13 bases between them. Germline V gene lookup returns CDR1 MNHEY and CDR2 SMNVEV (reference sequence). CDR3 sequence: CASRPTVDNSPLHF. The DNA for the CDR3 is TGTGCCAGCCGCCCGACAGTAGATAATTCACCCCTCCACTTT.

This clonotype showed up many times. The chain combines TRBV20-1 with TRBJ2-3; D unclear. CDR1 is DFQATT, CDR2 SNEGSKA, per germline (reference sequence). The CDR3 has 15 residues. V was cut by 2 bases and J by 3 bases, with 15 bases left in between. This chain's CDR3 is CSARRAYFGTDTQYF. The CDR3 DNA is TGCAGTGCTAGAAGGGCCTACTTCGGGACAGATACGCAGTATTTT.

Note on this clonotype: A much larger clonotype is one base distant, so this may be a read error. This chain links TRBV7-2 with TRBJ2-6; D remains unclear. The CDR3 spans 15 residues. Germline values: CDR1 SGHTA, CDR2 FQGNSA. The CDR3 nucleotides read TGTGCCAGCAGCCTAAGACACTCTGGGACCAACGTCCTGACTTTC. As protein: CASSLRHSGTNVLTF.

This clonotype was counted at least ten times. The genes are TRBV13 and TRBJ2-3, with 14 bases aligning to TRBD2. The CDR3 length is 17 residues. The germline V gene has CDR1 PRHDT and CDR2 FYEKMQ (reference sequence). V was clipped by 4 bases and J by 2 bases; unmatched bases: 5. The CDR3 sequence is CASSSRLAGGITDTQYF. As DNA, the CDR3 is TGTGCCAGCAGCTCCCGACTAGCGGGAGGGATCACAGATACGCAGTATTTT. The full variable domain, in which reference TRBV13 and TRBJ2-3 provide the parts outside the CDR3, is AAGVIQSPRHLIKEKRETATLKCYPIPRHDTVYWYQQGPGQDPQFLISFYEKMQSDKGSIPDRFSAQQFSDYHSELNMSSLELGDSALYFCASSSRLAGGITDTQYFGPGTRLTVL.

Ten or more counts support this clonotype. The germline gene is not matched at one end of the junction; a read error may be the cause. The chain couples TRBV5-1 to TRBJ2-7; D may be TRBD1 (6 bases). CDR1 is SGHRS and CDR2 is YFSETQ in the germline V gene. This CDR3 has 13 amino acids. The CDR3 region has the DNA TGTGCCAGCAGCTTAGGGGGAACATACGAGCAGTACTTC. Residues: CASSLGGTYEQYF.